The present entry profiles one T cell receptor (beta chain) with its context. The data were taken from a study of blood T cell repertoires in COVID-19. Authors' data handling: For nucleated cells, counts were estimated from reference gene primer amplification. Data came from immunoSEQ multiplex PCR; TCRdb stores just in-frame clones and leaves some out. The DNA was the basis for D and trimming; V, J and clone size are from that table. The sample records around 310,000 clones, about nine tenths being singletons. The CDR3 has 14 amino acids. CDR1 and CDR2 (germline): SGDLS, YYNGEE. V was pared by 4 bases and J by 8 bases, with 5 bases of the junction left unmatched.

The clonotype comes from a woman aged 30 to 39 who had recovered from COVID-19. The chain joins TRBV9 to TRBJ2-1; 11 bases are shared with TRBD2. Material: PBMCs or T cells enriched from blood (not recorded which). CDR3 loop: CASSLGLAEDEQFF. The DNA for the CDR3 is TGTGCCAGCAGCCTGGGACTAGCGGAAGATGAGCAGTTCTTC.